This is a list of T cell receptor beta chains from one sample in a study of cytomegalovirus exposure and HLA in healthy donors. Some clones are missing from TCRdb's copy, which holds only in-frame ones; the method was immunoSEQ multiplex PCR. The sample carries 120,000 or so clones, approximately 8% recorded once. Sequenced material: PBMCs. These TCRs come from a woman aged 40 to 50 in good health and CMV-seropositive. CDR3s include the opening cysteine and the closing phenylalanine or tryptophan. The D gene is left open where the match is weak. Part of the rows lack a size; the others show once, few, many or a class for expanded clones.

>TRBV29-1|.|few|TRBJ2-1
TGCAGCGTTGAAGCATGGCAGGGAATCTACAATGAGCAGTTCTTC
CSVEAWQGIYNEQFF
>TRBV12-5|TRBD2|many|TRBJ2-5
TGTGCTAGTGGTTTGGTTCGCCCGTTAGCGGGGGGGCTAGGGGAGACCCAGTACTTC
CASGLVRPLAGGLGETQYF
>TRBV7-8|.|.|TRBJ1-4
TGTGCCAGCAACAGCCCCGACGGGGGGAATGAAAAACTGTTTTTT
CASNSPDGGNEKLFF
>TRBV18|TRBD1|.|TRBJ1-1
TGTGCCAGCTCACCATTTCCGACAGGGGAGGACACTGAAGCTTTCTTT
CASSPFPTGEDTEAFF
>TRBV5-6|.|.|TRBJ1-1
TGTGCCAGCAGCTTGGGGGGGCGTCTGGACACTGAAGCTTTCTTT
CASSLGGRLDTEAFF
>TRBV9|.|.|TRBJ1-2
TGTGCCAGCAGCCCCAACCGTTTACAGGAGGGGATGTATGGCTACACCTTC
CASSPNRLQEGMYGYTF
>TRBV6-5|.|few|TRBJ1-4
TGTGCCAGCAGTTATCAAACACCTGCAACTAATGAAAAACTGTTTTTT
CASSYQTPATNEKLFF
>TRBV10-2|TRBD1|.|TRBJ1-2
TGCGCCAGCAGTGAGACACTTCAGGGGGCGGATGGCTACACCTTC
CASSETLQGADGYTF
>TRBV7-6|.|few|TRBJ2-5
TGTGCCAGCAGCTCCTCGACTGCGAAAGGGACCCAGTACTTC
CASSSSTAKGTQYF
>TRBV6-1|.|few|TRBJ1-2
TGTGCCAGCCAGTGGATGGGAGGGGATGGCTACACCTTC
CASQWMGGDGYTF
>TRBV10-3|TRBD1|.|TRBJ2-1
TGTGCCATCAGGGGGGACAGGGAAGTTAGTGAGCAGTTCTTC
CAIRGDREVSEQFF
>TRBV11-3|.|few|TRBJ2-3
TGTGCCAGCAGCAAACAGGGTGTAGATACGCAGTATTTT
CASSKQGVDTQYF
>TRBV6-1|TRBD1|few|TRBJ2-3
TGTGCCAGCAGTGAAGGTGGTCGCGGCAGGGGGTCAGATACGCAGTATTTT
CASSEGGRGRGSDTQYF
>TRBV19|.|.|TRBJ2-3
TGTGCCAGTAGTATAGGGACACTATACACAGATACGCAGTATTTT
CASSIGTLYTDTQYF
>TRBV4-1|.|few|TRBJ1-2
TGCGCCAGCAGCCAAGAATACAGGGTGAATGGCTACACCTTC
CASSQEYRVNGYTF
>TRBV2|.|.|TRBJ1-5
TGTGCCAGCAGTGAAGCGCTTCGGCAGCCCCAGCATTTT
CASSEALRQPQHF
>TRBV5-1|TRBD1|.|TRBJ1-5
TGCGCCAGCAGCTTTCAGACAGGGGATCCCCAGCATTTT
CASSFQTGDPQHF
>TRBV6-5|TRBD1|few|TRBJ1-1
TGTGCCAGCAGTGAGGACAGGCAAGGACCAGCTTTCTTT
CASSEDRQGPAFF
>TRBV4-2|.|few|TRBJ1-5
TGTGCCAGCAGCCAAGATACTCAGGGCGCTAGAAATCAGCCCCAGCATTTT
CASSQDTQGARNQPQHF
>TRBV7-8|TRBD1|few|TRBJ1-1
TGTGCCAGCAGCTTTTCCTACAGGGGAAAGGATGAAGCTTTCTTT
CASSFSYRGKDEAFF
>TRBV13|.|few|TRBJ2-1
TGTGCCAGCAGCTTTTACAGGGATGAGCAGTTCTTC
CASSFYRDEQFF
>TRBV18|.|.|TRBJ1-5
TGTGCCAGCTCCTCCTCCGGGGGGGGAAGCAATCAGCCCCAGCATTTT
CASSSSGGGSNQPQHF
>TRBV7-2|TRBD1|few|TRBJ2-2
TGTGCCAGCAGCTTAGGAGGGACAGGGGGGACCGGGGAGCTGTTTTTT
CASSLGGTGGTGELFF
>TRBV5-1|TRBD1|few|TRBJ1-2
TGCGCCAGCACCTGGGAGGTCCCGGGACAGGGGCGCCTACACTATGGCTACACCTTC
CASTWEVPGQGRLHYGYTF
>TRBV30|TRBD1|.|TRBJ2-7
TGTGCCTGGAGTCCTTGGGACAGGGGGTCTCGGGAGCAGTACTTC
CAWSPWDRGSREQYF
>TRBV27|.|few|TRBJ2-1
TGTGCCAGCAGTAACTCCGGGAGCTCCTACAATGAGCAGTTCTTC
CASSNSGSSYNEQFF
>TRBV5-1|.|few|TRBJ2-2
TGCGCCAGCAGCTTGGGTCTAGCTGACACCGGGGAGCTGTTTTTT
CASSLGLADTGELFF
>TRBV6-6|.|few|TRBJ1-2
TGTGCCAGCAGTTACGAAGGGGAGGGGGGATATGGCTACACCTTC
CASSYEGEGGYGYTF
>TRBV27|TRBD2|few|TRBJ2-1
TGTGCCAGCAGTTTCGCGGGGGGGGGCCAGTTCTTC
CASSFAGGGQFF
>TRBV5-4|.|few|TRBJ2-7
TGTGCCAGCAGCTCCCCGGGAGCCCATGGGGAGCAGTACTTC
CASSSPGAHGEQYF
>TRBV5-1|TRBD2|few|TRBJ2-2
TGCGCCAGCAGCTTCGGAGCGGGGGGCCTCCTAGACAGGGAGCTGTTTTTT
CASSFGAGGLLDRELFF
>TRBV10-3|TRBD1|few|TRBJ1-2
TGTGCCATCAGTACCCGGACAGGGAATGGCTACACCTTC
CAISTRTGNGYTF
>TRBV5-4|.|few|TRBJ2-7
TGTGCCAGCAGCTCGTTGACTAGCTACGAGCAGTACTTC
CASSSLTSYEQYF
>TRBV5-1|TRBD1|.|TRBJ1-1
TGCGCCAGCAGCTTGGCTGCAGGGGGCCCCATGAACACTGAAGCTTTCTTT
CASSLAAGGPMNTEAFF
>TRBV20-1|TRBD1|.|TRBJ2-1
TGCAGTGCTGGGGACAGAGAGCAGTTCTTC
CSAGDREQFF
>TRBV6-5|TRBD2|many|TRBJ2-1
TGTGCCAGCAGTTACATGGGACTATCGTACAATGAGCAGTTCTTC
CASSYMGLSYNEQFF
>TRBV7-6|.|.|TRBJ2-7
TGTGCCAGCAGCTTAGTTGAAGCGAGCGAGCAGTACTTC
CASSLVEASEQYF
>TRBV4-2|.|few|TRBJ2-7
TGTGCCAGCAGCCAAGATGAGAGATACGAGCAGTACTTC
CASSQDERYEQYF
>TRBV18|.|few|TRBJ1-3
TGTGCCAGCTCAGGGCCAGACGGAAACACCATATATTTT
CASSGPDGNTIYF
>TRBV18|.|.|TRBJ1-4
TGTGCCAGCTCACCGGCACGAGGGAGTAATGAAAAACTGTTTTTT
CASSPARGSNEKLFF
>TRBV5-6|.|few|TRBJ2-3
TGTGCCAGCAGCTTGATGATGCTACTAGGTCCCACAGATACGCAGTATTTT
CASSLMMLLGPTDTQYF
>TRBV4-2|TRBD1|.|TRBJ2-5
TGTGCCAGCAGCCGACAGGGTAGTGAGACCCAGTACTTC
CASSRQGSETQYF
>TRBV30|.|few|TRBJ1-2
TGTGCCTGGAGTGCCGGGAGGAACCACTATGGCTACACCTTC
CAWSAGRNHYGYTF
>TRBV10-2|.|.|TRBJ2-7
TGCGCCAGCAGTGAGAGGAGGCAGGTCGAGCAGTACTTC
CASSERRQVEQYF
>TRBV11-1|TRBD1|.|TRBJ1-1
TGTGCCAGCAGCACCGACAGGGCTGAAGCTTTCTTT
CASSTDRAEAFF
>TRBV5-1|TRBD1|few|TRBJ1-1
TGCGCCAGCAGAAGGGACAGGGATACTGAAGCTTTCTTT
CASRRDRDTEAFF
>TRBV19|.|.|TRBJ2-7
TGTGCCAGTAGTATGGTGGCCTCCGAGCAGTACTTC
CASSMVASEQYF
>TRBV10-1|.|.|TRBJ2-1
TGCGCCAGCAGTGGCCCCCGGGGTGGCGTGAATGAGCAGTTCTTC
CASSGPRGGVNEQFF
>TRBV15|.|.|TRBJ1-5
TGTGCCACCAGCAAAGAACGGAGGGATCAGCCCCAGCATTTT
CATSKERRDQPQHF
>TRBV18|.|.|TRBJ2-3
TGTGCCAGCTCATTGTCGGGGGACACAGATACGCAGTATTTT
CASSLSGDTDTQYF
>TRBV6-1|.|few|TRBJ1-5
TGTGCCAGCAGTGACCTGACAGCTAGCAATCAGCCCCAGCATTTT
CASSDLTASNQPQHF
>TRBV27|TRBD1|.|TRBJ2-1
TGTGCCAGCAGTTGGACAGGGAGCTCCTACAATGAGCAGTTCTTC
CASSWTGSSYNEQFF
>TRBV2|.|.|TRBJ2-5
TGTGCCAGCAGTGAAGGGGGCTACGAGACCCAGTACTTC
CASSEGGYETQYF
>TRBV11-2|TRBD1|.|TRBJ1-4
TGTGCCAGCAGCCGACAGGGTGAAAAACTGTTTTTT
CASSRQGEKLFF
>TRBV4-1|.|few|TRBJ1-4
TGCGCCAGCAGCCAAGGGCCCGCGGCCGAAAAACTGTTTTTT
CASSQGPAAEKLFF
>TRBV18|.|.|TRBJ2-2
TGTGCCAGCTCACCAACCGGTCCAAACACCGGGGAGCTGTTTTTT
CASSPTGPNTGELFF